These 5 T cell receptor beta chains came from one sample sequenced in a study of tumor-infiltrating lymphocytes in primary liver carcinoma. Co-extracting RNA and DNA was done with 20-30 mg of unsorted bulk tissue as input. The template, about 510 ng total RNA, yielded TCR beta cDNA made with a constant-region primer. Libraries covering TCR beta were generated through three nested multiplex PCR rounds (using a slightly modified ARM-PCR). Primers for the first two PCR rounds were TRBV1-TRBV30 forward primers and a C-beta reverse primer (approximately 10 cycles per round). TCRdb used MiXCR to reprocess the multiplex PCR reads, holding one entry per CDR3 protein. The sample holds 84,000 or so distinct CDR3 sequences, roughly 72% seen once. The sample consisted of liver tumor tissue from sampling region 1. This sample's subset: tumor region T1, superior pole. All receptors come from a man between 35 and 55 years old with primary liver carcinoma and hepatitis B virus infection.

A single count supports this clonotype. Sequence at one end of the junction differs from germline and may be a read error. The CDR3 nucleotides read TGCGCCAACAGCCAAGATTTTAGCGGAAGCTCCTACGAGCTGCACTTC. It codes for CANSQDFSGSSYELHF. This chain uses TRBV4-1 with TRBJ2-7; perhaps TRBD2 as D (6 bases). CDR1 and CDR2 from the germline V gene are MGHRA and YSYEKL. The length of the CDR3 is 16 residues.

Worth noting for this clonotype: A read error is likely, as this CDR3 ends without the conserved phenylalanine or tryptophan. J is TRBJ2-7 and V is TRBV5-6; D unclear. The CDR3 runs to 12 residues. Trimming took off 3 bases at V and 3 bases at J, with 7 bases between the two ends. CDR1 is SGHDT, CDR2 YYEEEE, per germline. The DNA of the CDR3 is TGTGCCAGCAGCTCGGAAATCTACGAGCAGTACTTA. Encoded protein: CASSSEIYEQYL.

The chain combines TRBV4-1 with TRBJ2-3; no firm D call. Germline V gene sequence: CDR1 MGHRA, CDR2 YSYEKL. Trimming shortened V by 0 bases and J by 4 bases, and 8 bases separated the two germline ends. The length of the CDR3 is 14 residues. CDR3 residues: CASSQDELADTQYF. CDR3 nucleotide sequence: TGCGCCAGCAGCCAAGATGAATTGGCAGATACGCAGTATTTT.

This clonotype was recorded a few times. At one boundary the junction diverges from the germline segment, which might be a read error. The rearrangement links TRBV6-1 to TRBJ2-3; the D gene is possibly TRBD1 (5 bases). CDR3 length: 14 amino acids. CDR1 MNHNS and CDR2 SASEGT come from the germline V gene. CDR3: CASTYRTLTDTQNF. The CDR3 DNA reads as TGTGCCAGCACCTACAGGACCCTCACCGATACGCAGAATTTT.

This clonotype occurred many times. DNA for the CDR3: TGTGCCAGCAGTTGGGACAGGGAAGAGTACGAGCAGTACTTC. Translation gives CASSWDREEYEQYF. The gene calls are TRBV28 and TRBJ2-7; 9 bases are a match to TRBD1. The CDR3 sequence is 14 residues long. With V trimmed by 4 bases and J by 4 bases, 5 bases remained unmatched. From germline, CDR1 is MDHEN and CDR2 SYDVKM.